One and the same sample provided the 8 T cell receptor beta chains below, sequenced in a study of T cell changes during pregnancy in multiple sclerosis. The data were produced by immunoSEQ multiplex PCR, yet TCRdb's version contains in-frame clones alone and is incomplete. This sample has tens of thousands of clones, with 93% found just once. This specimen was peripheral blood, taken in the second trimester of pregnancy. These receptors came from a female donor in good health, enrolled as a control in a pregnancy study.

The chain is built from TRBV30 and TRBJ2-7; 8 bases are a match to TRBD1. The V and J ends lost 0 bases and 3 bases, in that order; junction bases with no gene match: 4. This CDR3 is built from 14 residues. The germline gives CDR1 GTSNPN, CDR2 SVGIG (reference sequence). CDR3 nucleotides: TGTGCCTGGAGTGTGGGGACAGGCGGCTACGAGCAGTACTTC. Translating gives CAWSVGTGGYEQYF.

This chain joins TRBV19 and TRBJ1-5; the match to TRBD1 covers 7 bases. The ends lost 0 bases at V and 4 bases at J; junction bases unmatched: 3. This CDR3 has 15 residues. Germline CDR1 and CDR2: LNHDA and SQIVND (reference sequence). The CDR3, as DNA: TGTGCCAGTAGTATAGATGACAGGGAGAATCAGCCCCAGCATTTT. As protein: CASSIDDRENQPQHF.

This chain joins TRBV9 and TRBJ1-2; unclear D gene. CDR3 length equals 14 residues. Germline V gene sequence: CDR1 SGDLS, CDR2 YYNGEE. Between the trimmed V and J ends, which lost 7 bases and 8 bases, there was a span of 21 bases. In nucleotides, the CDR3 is TGTGCCAGCGGCGATAAAACCGGGAGGGAGGGCTACACCTTC. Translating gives CASGDKTGREGYTF.

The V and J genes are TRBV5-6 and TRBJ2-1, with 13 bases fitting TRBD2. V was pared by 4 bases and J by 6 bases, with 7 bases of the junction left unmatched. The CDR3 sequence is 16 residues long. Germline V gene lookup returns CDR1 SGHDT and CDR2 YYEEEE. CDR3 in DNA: TGTGCCAGCAGCCACCAACTAGCGGGGGGGAGCAATGAGCAGTTCTTC. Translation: CASSHQLAGGSNEQFF.

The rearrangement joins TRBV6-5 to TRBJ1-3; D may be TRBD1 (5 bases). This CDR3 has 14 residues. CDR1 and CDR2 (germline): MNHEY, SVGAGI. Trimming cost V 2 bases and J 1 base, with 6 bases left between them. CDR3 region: CASSYGGSGNTIYF. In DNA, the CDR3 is TGTGCCAGCAGTTACGGGGGGTCTGGAAACACCATATATTTT.

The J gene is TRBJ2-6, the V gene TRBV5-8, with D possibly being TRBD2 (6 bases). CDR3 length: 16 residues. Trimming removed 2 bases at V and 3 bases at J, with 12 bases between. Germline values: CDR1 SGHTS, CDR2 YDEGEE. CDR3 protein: CASSLSGGVGANVLTF. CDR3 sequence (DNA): TGTGCCAGCAGCTTATCCGGAGGGGTTGGGGCCAACGTCCTGACTTTC.

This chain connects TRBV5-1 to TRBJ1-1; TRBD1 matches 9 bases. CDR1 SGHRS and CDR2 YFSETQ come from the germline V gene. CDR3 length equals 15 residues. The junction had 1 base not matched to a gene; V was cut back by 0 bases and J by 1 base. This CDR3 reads CASSLGGQGNTEAFF. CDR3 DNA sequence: TGCGCCAGCAGCTTGGGGGGACAGGGGAACACTGAAGCTTTCTTT.

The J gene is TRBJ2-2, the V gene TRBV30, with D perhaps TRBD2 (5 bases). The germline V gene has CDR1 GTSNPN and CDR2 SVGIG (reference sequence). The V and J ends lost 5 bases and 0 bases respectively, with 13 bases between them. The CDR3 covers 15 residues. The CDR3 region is CAWVLAGANTGELFF. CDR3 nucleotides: TGTGCCTGGGTCTTGGCGGGCGCGAACACCGGGGAGCTGTTTTTT.